Presented here are 32 T cell receptor beta chains from one specimen sequenced in a study of cytomegalovirus exposure and HLA in healthy donors. Use of 60 Vbeta and 13 Jbeta primers characterized the PCR. TCRdb's table, derived via immunoSEQ multiplex PCR, lists solely in-frame clones and lacks some. The sample lists about 190,000 clones; roughly nine tenths were seen once. Sequenced sample: PBMCs. These receptor sequences come from a boy under 10 years old in good health and CMV-seronegative.

V usage is TRBV5-4 and J usage is TRBJ2-1; 14 bases are a match to TRBD2. This CDR3 comprises 18 residues. V was pared by 2 bases and J by 8 bases, with 12 bases of the junction left unmatched. Germline V gene data show CDR1 as SGHNT and CDR2 as YYREEE (reference sequence). This CDR3 reads CASSFAGTSGSYLHEQFF. The CDR3 bases are TGTGCCAGCAGCTTCGCCGGGACTAGCGGGAGTTATCTCCATGAGCAGTTCTTC.

The gene calls are TRBV4-1 and TRBJ1-4, with D uncertain. Germline V gives CDR1 MGHRA, CDR2 YSYEKL. Trimming took 3 bases from V and 6 from J, leaving 14 bases between them. The CDR3 consists of 15 residues. The CDR3 region is CASSHLAGRDEKLFF. CDR3 bases: TGCGCCAGCAGCCATCTAGCCGGACGAGATGAAAAACTGTTTTTT.

The V call is TRBV15, the J call TRBJ2-5; weak D call: TRBD2 (5 bases). The germline V and J ends were trimmed by 5 bases and 5 bases, with 21 bases remaining between them. The CDR3 contains 16 residues. Germline V lookup: CDR1 LNHNV, CDR2 YYDKDF (reference sequence). The CDR3 coding sequence is TGTGCCACCAGCGACCCGGGTTCCGCTTCGGGGGAGACCCAGTACTTC. This translates into CATSDPGSASGETQYF.

CDR3 in DNA: TGCGCCAGCAGCCAAGTTGGGGGACAGGCCTACGAGCAGTACTTC. Translation: CASSQVGGQAYEQYF. V is TRBV4-1 and J is TRBJ2-7, with TRBD1 matching 8 bases. V shed 1 base, J shed 2 bases, and the junction held 4 bases outside the gene matches. Germline assignment: CDR1 MGHRA and CDR2 YSYEKL. CDR3 size: 15 residues.

The sample holds a few counts of this clone. The J gene is TRBJ1-4, the V gene TRBV29-1; no firm D call. V was cut by 5 bases and J by 0 bases, with 13 bases left in between. The CDR3 length is 15 residues. CDR1 is SQVTM and CDR2 is ANQGSEA in the germline V gene. For the CDR3, the DNA is TGCAGCGTTATGGGCCAGAGTGCAACTAATGAAAAACTGTTTTTT. Encoded protein: CSVMGQSATNEKLFF. The variable domain in full, with the rest retrieved from reference TRBV29-1 and TRBJ1-4, is SAVISQKPSRDICQRGTSLTIQCQVDSQVTMMFWYRQQPGQSLTLIATANQGSEATYESGFVIDKFPISRPNLTFSTLTVSNMSPEDSSIYLCSVMGQSATNEKLFFGSGTQLSVL.

The chain uses TRBV16 and TRBJ2-3; 7 nucleotides line up with TRBD2. Germline CDR1 and CDR2: KGHSY and FQNENV. The CDR3 spans 15 residues. Unmatched junction bases numbered 1, after V lost 0 bases and J lost 1 base. CDR3 in amino acids: CASSQSSGGTDTQYF. The CDR3 region has the DNA TGTGCCAGCAGCCAATCGAGCGGGGGCACAGATACGCAGTATTTT.

The V call is TRBV7-6, the J call TRBJ2-7; D may be TRBD1 (6 bases). Germline loops: CDR1 SGHVS, CDR2 FNYEAQ. This CDR3 has 16 amino acids. Trimming left V 7 bases short and J 0 bases short, with 19 bases between. In DNA form, the CDR3 reads TGTGCCAGCACCACGAATATAAGACAGGCCTCCTACGAGCAGTACTTC. Protein: CASTTNIRQASYEQYF. The full variable domain, rest sourced from reference TRBV7-6 and TRBJ2-7, is GAGVSQSPRYKVTKRGQDVALRCDPISGHVSLYWYRQALGQGPEFLTYFNYEAQQDKSGLPNDRFSAERPEGSISTLTIQRTEQRDSAMYRCASTTNIRQASYEQYFGPGTRLTVT.

The chain has TRBV4-1 and TRBJ1-5; D is uncertain. CDR1 is MGHRA and CDR2 is YSYEKL in the germline V gene. Trimming cost V 4 bases and J 1 base, with 17 bases left between them. The CDR3 totals 17 residues. CDR3 sequence reads: CASSPTMLRGSNQPQHF. CDR3 in DNA: TGCGCCAGCAGCCCTACGATGCTCCGGGGAAGCAATCAGCCCCAGCATTTT.

The chain recombines TRBV6-5 with TRBJ1-5; perhaps TRBD1 as D (5 bases). Germline lookup yields CDR1 MNHEY and CDR2 SVGAGI. This CDR3 has 14 amino acids. Between the trimmed V and J ends, which lost 3 bases and 1 base, there was a span of 7 bases. The CDR3: CASSYGASNQPQHF. Here the CDR3 DNA reads TGTGCCAGCAGTTATGGGGCAAGCAATCAGCCCCAGCATTTT.

V is TRBV4-2 and J is TRBJ1-2; a weak D match, TRBD1 (6 bases). The germline gives CDR1 LGHNA, CDR2 YNFKEQ. The CDR3 is 15 amino acids. Trimming stripped 1 base from V and 2 bases from J, with 11 bases between. DNA for the CDR3: TGTGCCAGCAGCCAAGCAACAGGGTTGAACTATGGCTACACCTTC. Encoded protein: CASSQATGLNYGYTF.

This clone has only a few counts. The chain combines TRBV10-3 with TRBJ1-1; D unresolved. CDR1 is ENHRY, CDR2 SYGVKD, per germline. This CDR3 comprises 12 residues. Trimming took off 3 bases at V and 7 bases at J, with 9 bases between the two ends. CDR3 bases: TGTGCCATCAGTGATCTCGGGGTTGAAGCTTTCTTT. Protein product: CAISDLGVEAFF.

This rearrangement joins TRBV30 to TRBJ1-2; D unresolved. Germline values: CDR1 GTSNPN, CDR2 SVGIG (reference sequence). Trimming took off 4 bases at V and 8 bases at J, with 17 bases between the two ends. The CDR3 is made up of 13 amino acids. CDR3 bases: TGTGCCTGGACACAACAGTTCAAGGTGGGCTACACCTTC. Translating gives CAWTQQFKVGYTF.

V is TRBV27 and J is TRBJ2-3, with a possible D match to TRBD2 (5 bases). V was clipped by 5 bases and J by 6 bases, with 21 bases between them. The CDR3 consists of 16 residues. Germline CDR1 MNHEY, CDR2 SMNVEV (reference sequence). CDR3 in DNA: TGTGCCAGCAGTACCCTGGACTGGCTGAGTGGCGATACGCAGTATTTT. It is translated as CASSTLDWLSGDTQYF.

As concerns this clone: Compared with germline, one end of the junction differs, possibly owing to a read error. The rearrangement joins TRBV9 to TRBJ2-1, with 7 bases aligning to TRBD2. Looked up from germline, CDR1 is SGDLS and CDR2 is YYNGEE. The CDR3 covers 14 residues. CDR3 sequence (DNA): TGTGCCAGCAGCTTCTACGGGGGGTTCAATGAGCAGCTCTTC. Its translation is CASSFYGGFNEQLF. Drawing the rest from reference TRBV9 and TRBJ2-1, the complete variable domain is DSGVTQTPKHLITATGQRVTLRCSPRSGDLSVYWYQQSLDQGLQFLIQYYNGEERAKGNILERFSAQQFPDLHSELNLSSLELGDSALYFCASSFYGGFNEQLFGPGTRLTVL.

This clone was seen once. The chain carries TRBV4-1 and TRBJ1-5; maybe TRBD1 (5 bases). The length of the CDR3 is 18 residues. V dropped 0 bases and J dropped 7 bases, with 22 bases sitting between them. Germline V lookup: CDR1 MGHRA, CDR2 YSYEKL. CDR3 in amino acids: CASSQDLGRALIGQPQHF. DNA of the CDR3: TGCGCCAGCAGCCAAGATCTCGGCAGGGCGTTAATAGGACAGCCCCAGCATTTT.

The rearrangement links TRBV5-1 to TRBJ2-5, with 7 positions matching TRBD1. The germline gives CDR1 SGHRS, CDR2 YFSETQ. This CDR3 contains 15 residues. Unmatched junction bases numbered 6, after V lost 3 bases and J lost 1 base. The CDR3, as DNA: TGCGCCAGCAGCTCAATGGGACAGATCCAAGAGACCCAGTACTTC. Translated, it gives CASSSMGQIQETQYF.

The chain carries TRBV13 and TRBJ2-3; TRBD2 matches at 10 bases. CDR3 length: 16 residues. The junction had 9 bases not matched to a gene; V was cut back by 5 bases and J by 4 bases. Germline V gene data show CDR1 as PRHDT and CDR2 as FYEKMQ (reference sequence). The CDR3 is CASSISGTSEADTQYF. As DNA, the CDR3 is TGTGCCAGCAGCATCTCCGGGACTAGCGAGGCAGATACGCAGTATTTT.

V is TRBV7-3 and J is TRBJ2-3, with 7 bases matching TRBD1. The CDR3 spans 15 residues. J gave up 2 bases and V 7 bases, and 9 bases lay outside the gene matches. Per germline, CDR1 SGHTA and CDR2 FQGTGA. In DNA, the CDR3 is TGTGCCAGCACCCAGGGGGTCGAACCCACAGATACGCAGTATTTT. It encodes CASTQGVEPTDTQYF.

The chain carries TRBV19 and TRBJ1-4; unclear D gene. The germline gives CDR1 LNHDA, CDR2 SQIVND (reference sequence). Trimming stripped 10 bases from V and 8 bases from J, with 14 bases between. The CDR3 covers 12 residues. The CDR3 protein is CATTSPFEKLFF. The DNA for the CDR3 is TGTGCCACCACGAGTCCGTTCGAAAAACTGTTTTTT.

The gene calls are TRBV2 and TRBJ2-5, with TRBD1 matching over 9 bases. Matching the DNA end better, TRBJ2-7 makes the J call doubtful. The germline V gene has CDR1 SNHLY and CDR2 FYNNEI. The CDR3 runs 15 residues. The CDR3 here is CASRSDRGSSYEQYF. The CDR3 DNA sequence: TGTGCCAGCAGATCAGACAGGGGGAGCTCCTACGAGCAGTACTTC.

This chain joins TRBV7-9 and TRBJ2-5, with 8 bases fitting TRBD2. The J call may be faulty, since TRBJ2-7 better matches the DNA end. CDR3 size: 14 residues. Germline V gives CDR1 SEHNR, CDR2 FQNEAQ (reference sequence). CDR3 nucleotides: TGTGCCAGCAGCTGGAGCGGGAGTCACTACGAGCAGTACTTC. Its protein product is CASSWSGSHYEQYF.

This chain joins TRBV5-6 and TRBJ2-7; 12 bases align to TRBD1. Germline V gene lookup returns CDR1 SGHDT and CDR2 YYEEEE. V shed 3 bases and J 5 bases; nucleotides not matched to a gene: 6. CDR3 length: 15 residues. The CDR3 DNA follows: TGTGCCAGCAGCTGGGACAGGGGGCGCTTCCACGAGCAGTACTTC. Its protein product is CASSWDRGRFHEQYF.

The gene calls are TRBV10-3 and TRBJ2-4; 7 bases align to TRBD1. The CDR3 length is 15 residues. Germline assignment: CDR1 ENHRY and CDR2 SYGVKD. The J segment lost 3 bases and the V segment lost 3 bases, leaving 5 bases of the junction unmatched. The CDR3: CAISDRGLGKNIQYF. CDR3 nucleotides: TGTGCCATCAGTGATAGGGGGCTAGGCAAAAACATTCAGTACTTC.

The chain combines TRBV7-2 with TRBJ2-5; D is ambiguous. The J call may be faulty, since TRBJ2-7 better matches the DNA end. The CDR3 has 14 amino acids. The germline gives CDR1 SGHTA, CDR2 FQGNSA. Written as DNA, the CDR3 is TGTGCCAGCAGCACCCAATTCGGAGAAAACGAGCAGTACTTC. Encoded protein: CASSTQFGENEQYF.

The J gene is TRBJ1-1, the V gene TRBV29-1; D is ambiguous. The CDR3 loop spans 12 amino acids. The germline V gene encodes CDR1 SQVTM and CDR2 ANQGSEA. Trimming removed 6 bases at V and 0 bases at J, with 8 bases between. The CDR3 bases are TGCAGCGTGACGACATTGAACACTGAAGCTTTCTTT. It is translated as CSVTTLNTEAFF. Combining the CDR3 with reference TRBV29-1 and TRBJ1-1 gives the whole variable domain SAVISQKPSRDICQRGTSLTIQCQVDSQVTMMFWYRQQPGQSLTLIATANQGSEATYESGFVIDKFPISRPNLTFSTLTVSNMSPEDSSIYLCSVTTLNTEAFFGQGTRLTVV.

The rearrangement links TRBV19 to TRBJ1-5; tentative D call: TRBD1 (6 bases). Trimming took 7 bases from V and 3 from J, leaving 16 bases between them. The germline gives CDR1 LNHDA, CDR2 SQIVND (reference sequence). The CDR3 extends over 15 amino acids. The CDR3 sequence is CASTGASGHNQPQHF. CDR3 nucleotide sequence: TGTGCCAGTACCGGGGCCTCGGGACACAATCAGCCCCAGCATTTT.

This chain joins TRBV2 and TRBJ2-3; 8 bases map to TRBD1. CDR1 and CDR2 from the germline V gene are SNHLY and FYNNEI. J lost 1 base, V lost 5 bases, and 5 bases had no gene match. The CDR3 length is 15 residues. As DNA, the CDR3 is TGTGCCAGCAGTCAAGGACAGGGCGGCACAGATACGCAGTATTTT. Translated: CASSQGQGGTDTQYF.

The genes are TRBV5-1 and TRBJ1-1; 10 nucleotides align to TRBD1. CDR3 length equals 16 residues. The J segment lost 5 bases and the V segment lost 4 bases, leaving 11 bases of the junction unmatched. Germline V lookup: CDR1 SGHRS, CDR2 YFSETQ. The CDR3 loop reads CASSQGTGVIWTEAFF. The CDR3, as DNA: TGCGCCAGCAGCCAAGGGACAGGGGTAATATGGACTGAAGCTTTCTTT.

The J gene is TRBJ2-3, the V gene TRBV28, with a weak D call TRBD1 (6 bases). V lost 6 bases and J 2 bases, leaving 18 bases between the germline ends. Germline CDR1 MDHEN, CDR2 SYDVKM. This CDR3 has 16 amino acids. The CDR3 coding sequence is TGTGCCAGCAGCCAACGGACAGACTCGTACACAGATACGCAGTATTTT. This gives the protein CASSQRTDSYTDTQYF.

The rearrangement links TRBV6-1 to TRBJ2-5; 8 bases map to TRBD2. V trimming: 4 bases; J trimming: 5 bases; junction bases outside the gene matches: 18. The length of the CDR3 is 18 residues. Per the germline V gene, CDR1 is MNHNS and CDR2 is SASEGT. The CDR3 DNA reads as TGTGCCAGCAGTGGACCCCCCGGGACTAGTAGAATTGGCGAGACCCAGTACTTC. It yields the protein CASSGPPGTSRIGETQYF.

The chain is built from TRBV29-1 and TRBJ2-7; 9 positions match TRBD2. The CDR3 has 14 residues. Germline trimming cut 6 bases from V and 3 bases from J; bases unmatched to any gene: 9. The germline V gene encodes CDR1 SQVTM and CDR2 ANQGSEA. The DNA for the CDR3 is TGCAGCGTGGGGGCGGGAGGGATGGACTACGAGCAGTACTTC. Translated, it gives CSVGAGGMDYEQYF.

The CDR3 coding sequence is TGTGCCAGCAGCTTTATAACCGGGACAGCCATGAACACTGAAGCTTTCTTT. This gives the protein CASSFITGTAMNTEAFF. The V call is TRBV7-8, the J call TRBJ1-1, with TRBD1 matching over 7 bases. Germline-derived CDR1 and CDR2 are SGHVS and FQNEAQ. V shed 3 bases and J 0 bases; nucleotides not matched to a gene: 10. The CDR3 is 17 residues long.